The 8 T cell receptor beta chains reported below all come from one sample, sequenced in a study of beta chain features in type 1 diabetes (dated by TCRdb to the late 2010s). Libraries were made using the immunoSEQ multiplex PCR assay. All of the isolated RNA was reverse transcribed with the High Capacity cDNA Reverse Transcription Kit, so expressed TCRB transcripts were sequenced. TCRdb carries this immuneACCESS record with in-frame sequences only. Its versions omit some clonotypes, under half of them owing to an unresolved V gene in the studies checked, with the rest unexplained. The sample table contains 200,000 to 300,000 clones; only one count was recorded for around 65% of them. Around 0.05% of the sample is in the top ten clones. The source material was naive CD4+ T cells from blood. The sample's cell subset or site, from its label and the paper: true naive CD4+ T cells. These receptors all stem from a man aged 30 to 45 in good health.

This chain uses TRBV30 with TRBJ1-4; possible D gene TRBD1, 6 bases. CDR1 and CDR2 from the germline V gene are GTSNPN and SVGIG (reference sequence). V lost 3 bases and J 7 bases, leaving 15 bases between the germline ends. The CDR3 is 14 amino acids. CDR3: CAWRDSGNFEKLFF. The CDR3 region has the DNA TGTGCCTGGAGGGACAGTGGGAACTTTGAAAAACTGTTTTTT.

The gene calls are TRBV30 and TRBJ2-1; D remains unclear. V lost 5 bases and J lost 9, with 11 bases in between. Per the germline V gene, CDR1 is GTSNPN and CDR2 is SVGIG (reference sequence). There are 11 residues in the CDR3. The CDR3: CAWESHGEQFF. For the CDR3, the DNA is TGTGCCTGGGAGTCGCACGGTGAGCAGTTCTTC.

V gene TRBV7-9 combines with J gene TRBJ2-2, with D tentatively TRBD1 (5 bases). The V gene lost 6 bases and the J gene lost 5 bases, with 13 bases spanning the gap. Per the germline V gene, CDR1 is SEHNR and CDR2 is FQNEAQ (reference sequence). The CDR3 is 14 residues long. DNA for the CDR3: TGTGCCAGCAGATTAATCCAGGGTACCGGGGAGCTGTTTTTT. Its translation is CASRLIQGTGELFF.

The chain has TRBV30 and TRBJ2-5; 8 nucleotides agree with TRBD2. With 5 bases clipped from V and 5 bases from J, the junction kept 13 bases outside the gene matches. Germline CDR1 reads GTSNPN; CDR2 reads SVGIG (reference sequence). This CDR3 spans 15 amino acids. The CDR3 DNA reads as TGTGCCTGGGAAAGCGGGAGAGTTAGAAATGAGACCCAGTACTTC. Amino acid sequence: CAWESGRVRNETQYF.

This sequence joins TRBV30 and TRBJ1-2, with D possibly matching TRBD1 (6 bases). Trimming stripped 0 bases from V and 5 bases from J, with 10 bases between. The CDR3 totals 13 residues. Germline V gene data show CDR1 as GTSNPN and CDR2 as SVGIG (reference sequence). CDR3 residues: CAWSVGGPYGYTF. The CDR3 DNA reads TGTGCCTGGAGTGTAGGGGGACCGTATGGCTACACCTTC.

The chain combines TRBV30 with TRBJ1-6, with a possible D match to TRBD1 (5 bases). The germline V and J ends were trimmed by 4 bases and 12 bases, with 19 bases remaining between them. CDR3 length: 14 residues. Germline lookup yields CDR1 GTSNPN and CDR2 SVGIG (reference sequence). The CDR3 here is CAWTLAGSGGPLHF. CDR3 in DNA: TGTGCCTGGACCTTGGCAGGCTCGGGGGGACCCCTCCACTTT. The complete variable domain, with remaining parts taken from reference TRBV30 and TRBJ1-6, reads SQTIHQWPATLVQPVGSPLSLECTVEGTSNPNLYWYRQAAGRGLQLLFYSVGIGQISSEVPQNLSASRPQDRQFILSSKKLLLSDSGFYLCAWTLAGSGGPLHFGNGTRLTVT.

This clone was detected a few times. This sequence joins TRBV29-1 and TRBJ2-1; 12 bases are a match to TRBD2. The V gene end was trimmed by 2 bases and the J gene end by 8 bases; junction bases not matched to a gene: 7. This CDR3 contains 15 residues. Germline CDR1 is SQVTM and CDR2 is ANQGSEA. CDR3 in DNA: TGCAGCGTTGAATTACGGCTAGCGGGAGGGGATGAGCAGTTCTTC. This sequence encodes CSVELRLAGGDEQFF.

J is TRBJ2-1 and V is TRBV19; tentative D call: TRBD2 (6 bases). Germline V gives CDR1 LNHDA, CDR2 SQIVND (reference sequence). This CDR3 spans 17 amino acids. V was cut by 3 bases and J by 0 bases, with 15 bases left in between. The CDR3 reads CASSIFGRSSSYNEQFF. CDR3 sequence (DNA): TGTGCCAGTAGTATTTTCGGGAGATCAAGCTCCTACAATGAGCAGTTCTTC.